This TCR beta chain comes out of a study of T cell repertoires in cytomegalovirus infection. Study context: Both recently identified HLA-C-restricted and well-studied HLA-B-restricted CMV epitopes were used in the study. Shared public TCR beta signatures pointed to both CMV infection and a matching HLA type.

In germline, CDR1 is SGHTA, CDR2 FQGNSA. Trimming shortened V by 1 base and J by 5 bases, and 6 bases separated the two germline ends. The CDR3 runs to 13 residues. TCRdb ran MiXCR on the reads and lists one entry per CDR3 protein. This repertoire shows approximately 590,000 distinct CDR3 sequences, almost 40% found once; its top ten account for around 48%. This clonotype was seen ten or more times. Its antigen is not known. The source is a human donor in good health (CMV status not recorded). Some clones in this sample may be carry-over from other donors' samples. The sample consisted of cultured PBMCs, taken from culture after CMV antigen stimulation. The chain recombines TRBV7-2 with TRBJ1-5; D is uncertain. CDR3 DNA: TGTGCCAGCAGCTTAGGCAGAGATCAGCCCCAGCATTTT. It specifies CASSLGRDQPQHF.